One and the same sample provided the 6 T cell receptor beta chains below, sequenced in a study of T cell repertoires in cytomegalovirus infection. TCRdb itself ran the reads through MiXCR, one entry per CDR3 protein. The data show about 200,000 distinct CDR3 sequences, less than 9.5% seen once. Material for sequencing was PBMCs. The receptors originated from a human donor in good health (CMV status not recorded). Some clones in this sample may be carry-over from other donors' samples.

Concerning this clonotype itself: A much more abundant neighbour one base away suggests this may be a read error. The chain joins TRBV3-1 to TRBJ2-7; TRBD2 is a possible D gene (5 bases). CDR1 LGHDT and CDR2 YNNKEL come from the germline V gene (reference sequence). The CDR3 covers 16 residues. CDR3 amino acids: CASSQSPARVSYGQYF. The CDR3 bases are TGTGCCAGCAGCCAATCGCCGGCGCGGGTTTCCTACGGGCAGTACTTC.

This clonotype occurred many times. The chain couples TRBV7-2 to TRBJ2-7; D not certain. Trimming cost V 0 bases and J 7 bases, with 13 bases left between them. There are 14 residues in the CDR3. CDR1 and CDR2 from the germline V gene are SGHTA and FQGNSA. This CDR3 reads CASSLARTVGEQYF. The CDR3 nucleotides read TGTGCCAGCAGCTTAGCGCGTACGGTGGGTGAGCAGTACTTC.

The table lists this clonotype with a few counts. CDR3 region: CASRTGTGLYEQYF. CDR3 sequence (DNA): TGTGCCAGCAGGACCGGGACAGGTCTCTACGAGCAGTACTTC. This rearrangement joins TRBV28 to TRBJ2-7; 8 positions match TRBD1. V was pared by 6 bases and J by 3 bases, with 7 bases of the junction left unmatched. Germline V lookup: CDR1 MDHEN, CDR2 SYDVKM. This CDR3 has 14 amino acids.

The sample holds many counts of this clonotype. The chain combines TRBV7-8 with TRBJ1-2; 7 bases are a match to TRBD1. This CDR3 is built from 15 residues. Germline CDR1 and CDR2: SGHVS and FQNEAQ. Unmatched junction bases numbered 4, after V lost 1 base and J lost 2 bases. The CDR3 protein is CASSLGLQGNYGYTF. As DNA, the CDR3 is TGTGCCAGCAGCTTAGGACTACAGGGGAACTATGGCTACACCTTC.

The chain couples TRBV20-1 to TRBJ2-7; D gene uncertain. Trimming took 3 bases from V and 0 from J, leaving 12 bases between them. In germline, CDR1 is DFQATT, CDR2 SNEGSKA (reference sequence). The CDR3 is made up of 14 amino acids. The CDR3 protein is CSARTTRSSYEQYF. As DNA, the CDR3 is TGCAGTGCTAGGACAACAAGATCCTCCTACGAGCAGTACTTC.

This clonotype was detected ten times or more. The rearrangement uses TRBV11-2 and TRBJ1-1, with D tentatively TRBD1 (5 bases). The length of the CDR3 is 16 residues. Germline CDR1 SGHAT, CDR2 FQNNGV. V lost 7 bases, J lost 1 base, and 19 bases lay in between. CDR3 DNA sequence: TGTGCCAGCACCATGTTTAGAGGGGTACGGAACACTGAAGCTTTCTTT. It codes for CASTMFRGVRNTEAFF.